The 2 T cell receptor beta chains in this list originate from one sample, sequenced in a study of T cells after somatic rescue of genetic block. Data came from immunoSEQ multiplex PCR; TCRdb stores just in-frame clones and leaves some out. The sample contains about 110,000 clones, about nine tenths of which appear only once. The specimen sequenced was peripheral blood mononuclear cells (PBMCs). The receptors were gathered from a woman younger than 35.

In nucleotides, the CDR3 is TGTGCCAGCAGCGTAAGGGACAGGTTCAATGAGCAGTTCTTC. Its translation is CASSVRDRFNEQFF. The genes are TRBV7-3 and TRBJ2-1, with 8 bases that match TRBD1. The CDR3 spans 14 residues. Germline V gene data show CDR1 as SGHTA and CDR2 as FQGTGA. V shed 5 bases and J 6 bases; nucleotides not matched to a gene: 6.

The chain employs TRBV28 and TRBJ1-3, with TRBD1 matching over 9 bases. The CDR3 spans 17 residues. Trimming removed 6 bases from V and 0 bases from J; junction bases left unmatched: 9. Per the germline V gene, CDR1 is MDHEN and CDR2 is SYDVKM. The CDR3 DNA reads as TGTGCCAGCAGGCCGGGACAGGGATACCACTCTGGAAACACCATATATTTT. Protein: CASRPGQGYHSGNTIYF. The whole variable domain, filled in from reference TRBV28 and TRBJ1-3, reads DVKVTQSSRYLVKRTGEKVFLECVQDMDHENMFWYRQDPGLGLRLIYFSYDVKMKEKGDIPEGYSVSREKKERFSLILESASTNQTSMYLCASRPGQGYHSGNTIYFGEGSWLTVV.